The present T cell receptor (beta chain) was sequenced within a study of early T cells in non-severe SARS-CoV-2 infection. Overall study context: Unpaired chains resulted from sequencing bulk RNA of unsorted whole blood. Regarding the study as a whole: Matching results from VDJdb favored anti-spike CD8 responses, leaving private and CD4 specificities undetected.

Only a few counts were recorded for this clonotype. Its antigen remains unknown. The protocol attached unique molecular identifiers to individual cDNA molecules. TCRdb passed the 5' RACE reads through MiXCR, listing each CDR3 protein once. In the table there are about 60,000 distinct CDR3 sequences, approximately 9% of which are singletons. Germline values: CDR1 MDHEN, CDR2 SYDVKM. This CDR3 is built from 15 residues. The ends were cut back, 6 bases at V and 10 bases at J, with 19 bases in the middle. The TCR originated in an adult who was a healthcare worker with PCR-confirmed SARS-CoV-2 infection or an uninfected control (not recorded which). What was sequenced was whole blood. V usage is TRBV28 and J usage is TRBJ1-6; a possible D gene is TRBD1 (6 bases). The chain's CDR3 is CASSRQDFQGSPLHF. The CDR3 DNA reads as TGTGCCAGCAGCCGACAAGATTTCCAGGGGTCACCCCTCCACTTT.